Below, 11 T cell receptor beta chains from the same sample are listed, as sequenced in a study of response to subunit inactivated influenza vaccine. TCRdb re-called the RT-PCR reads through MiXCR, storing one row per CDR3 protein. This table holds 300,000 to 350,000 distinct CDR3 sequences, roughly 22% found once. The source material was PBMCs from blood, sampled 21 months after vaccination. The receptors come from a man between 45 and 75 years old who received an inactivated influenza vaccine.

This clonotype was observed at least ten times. The DNA for the CDR3 is TGCAGTGCTAGAGAAGAAAGTAGGGGCTACACCTTC. This gives the protein CSAREESRGYTF. The gene calls are TRBV20-1 and TRBJ1-2; D unresolved. Between the trimmed V and J ends, which lost 0 bases and 8 bases, there was a span of 10 bases. The CDR3 contains 12 residues. Germline V gene data show CDR1 as DFQATT and CDR2 as SNEGSKA (reference sequence).

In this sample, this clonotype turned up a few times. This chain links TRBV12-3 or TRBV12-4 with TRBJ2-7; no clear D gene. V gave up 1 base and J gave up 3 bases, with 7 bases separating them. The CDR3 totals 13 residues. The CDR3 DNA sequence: TGTGCCAGCAGTTTAGGTTGGAACTACGAGCAGTACTTC. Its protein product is CASSLGWNYEQYF.

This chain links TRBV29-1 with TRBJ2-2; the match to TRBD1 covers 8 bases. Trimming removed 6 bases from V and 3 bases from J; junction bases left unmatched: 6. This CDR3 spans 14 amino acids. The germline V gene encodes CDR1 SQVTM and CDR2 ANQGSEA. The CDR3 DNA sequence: TGCAGCGTGTACCGGGACAGGTACACCGGGGAGCTGTTTTTT. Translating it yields CSVYRDRYTGELFF.

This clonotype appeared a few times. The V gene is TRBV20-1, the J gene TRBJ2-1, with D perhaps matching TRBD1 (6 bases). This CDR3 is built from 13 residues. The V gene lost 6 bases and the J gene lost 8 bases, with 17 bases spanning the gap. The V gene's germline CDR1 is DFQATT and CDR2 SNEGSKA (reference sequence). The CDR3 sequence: CSAQGYPSDEQFF. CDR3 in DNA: TGCAGTGCCCAGGGGTACCCCAGCGATGAGCAGTTCTTC.

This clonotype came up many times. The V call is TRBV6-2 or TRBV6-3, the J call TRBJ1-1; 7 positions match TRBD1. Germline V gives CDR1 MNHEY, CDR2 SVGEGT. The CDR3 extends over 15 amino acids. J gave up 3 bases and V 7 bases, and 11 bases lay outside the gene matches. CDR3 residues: CASTAIGTADTEAFF. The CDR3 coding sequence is TGTGCCAGCACCGCGATCGGGACAGCCGACACTGAAGCTTTCTTT.

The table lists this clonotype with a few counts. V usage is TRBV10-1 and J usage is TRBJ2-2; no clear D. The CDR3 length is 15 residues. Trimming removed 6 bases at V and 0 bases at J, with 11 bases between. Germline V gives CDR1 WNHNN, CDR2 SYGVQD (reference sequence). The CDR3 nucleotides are TGCGCCAGCAGCAAGGACCCCTCGAACACCGGGGAGCTGTTTTTT. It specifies CASSKDPSNTGELFF.

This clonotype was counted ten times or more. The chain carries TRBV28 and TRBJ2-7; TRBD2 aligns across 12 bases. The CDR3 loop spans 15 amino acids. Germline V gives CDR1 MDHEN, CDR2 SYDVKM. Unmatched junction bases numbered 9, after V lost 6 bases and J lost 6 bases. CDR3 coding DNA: TGTGCCAGCAGCCAGACTAGCGGGAGTTCCCCCGAGCAGTACTTC. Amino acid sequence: CASSQTSGSSPEQYF.

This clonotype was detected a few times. The CDR3 spells CASSQEGAGATGELFF. DNA for the CDR3: TGCGCCAGCAGCCAGGAGGGGGCGGGTGCCACCGGGGAGCTGTTTTTT. The chain has TRBV4-1 and TRBJ2-2, with a tentative D call TRBD1 (7 bases). Germline-derived CDR1 and CDR2 are MGHRA and YSYEKL. The V end was cut by 3 bases, the J end by 4 bases, with 15 bases between. The CDR3 consists of 16 residues.

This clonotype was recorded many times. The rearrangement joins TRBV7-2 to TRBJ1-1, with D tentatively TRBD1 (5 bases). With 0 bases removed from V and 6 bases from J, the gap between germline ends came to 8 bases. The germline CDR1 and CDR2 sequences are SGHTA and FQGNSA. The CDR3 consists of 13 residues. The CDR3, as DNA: TGTGCCAGCAGCTTAGCAGCCAGGGCTGAAGCTTTCTTT. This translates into CASSLAARAEAFF. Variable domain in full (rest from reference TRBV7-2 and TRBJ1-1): GAGVSQSPSNKVTEKGKDVELRCDPISGHTALYWYRQSLGQGLEFLIYFQGNSAPDKSGLPSDRFSAERTGGSVSTLTIQRTQQEDSAVYLCASSLAARAEAFFGQGTRLTVV.

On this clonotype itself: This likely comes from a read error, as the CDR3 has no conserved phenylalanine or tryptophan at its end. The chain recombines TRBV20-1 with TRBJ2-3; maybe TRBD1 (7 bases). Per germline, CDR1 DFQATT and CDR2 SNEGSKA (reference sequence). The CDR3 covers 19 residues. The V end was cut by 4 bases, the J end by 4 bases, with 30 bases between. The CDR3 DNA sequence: TGCAGTGCTACAGGAGCTACGGGGGACAGAAGATATTCAGCAGATACGCAGTATATT. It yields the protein CSATGATGDRRYSADTQYI.

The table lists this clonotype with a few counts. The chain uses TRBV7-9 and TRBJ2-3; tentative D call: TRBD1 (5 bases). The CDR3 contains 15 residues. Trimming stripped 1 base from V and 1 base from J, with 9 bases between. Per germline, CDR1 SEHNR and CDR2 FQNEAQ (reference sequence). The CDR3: CASSLDGRGTDTQYF. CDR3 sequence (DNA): TGTGCCAGCAGCTTAGACGGCAGGGGCACAGATACGCAGTATTTT. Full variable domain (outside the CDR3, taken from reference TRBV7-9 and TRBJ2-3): DTGVSQNPRHKITKRGQNVTFRCDPISEHNRLYWYRQTLGQGPEFLTYFQNEAQLEKSRLLSDRFSAERPKGSFSTLEIQRTEQGDSAMYLCASSLDGRGTDTQYFGPGTRLTVL.